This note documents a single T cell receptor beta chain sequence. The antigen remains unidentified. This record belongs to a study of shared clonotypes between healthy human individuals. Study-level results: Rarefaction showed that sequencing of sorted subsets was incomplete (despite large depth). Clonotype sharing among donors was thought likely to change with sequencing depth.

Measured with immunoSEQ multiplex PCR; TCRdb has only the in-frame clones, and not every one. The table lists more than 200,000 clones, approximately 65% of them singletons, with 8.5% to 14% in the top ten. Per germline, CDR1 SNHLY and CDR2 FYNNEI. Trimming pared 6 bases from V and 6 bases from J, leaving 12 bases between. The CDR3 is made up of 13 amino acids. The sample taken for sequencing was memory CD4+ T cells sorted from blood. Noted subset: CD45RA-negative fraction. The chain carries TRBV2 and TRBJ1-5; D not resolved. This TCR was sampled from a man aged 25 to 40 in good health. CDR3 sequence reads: CASSPRYFQPQHF. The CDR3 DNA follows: TGTGCCAGCAGCCCTCGGTATTTTCAGCCCCAGCATTTT.